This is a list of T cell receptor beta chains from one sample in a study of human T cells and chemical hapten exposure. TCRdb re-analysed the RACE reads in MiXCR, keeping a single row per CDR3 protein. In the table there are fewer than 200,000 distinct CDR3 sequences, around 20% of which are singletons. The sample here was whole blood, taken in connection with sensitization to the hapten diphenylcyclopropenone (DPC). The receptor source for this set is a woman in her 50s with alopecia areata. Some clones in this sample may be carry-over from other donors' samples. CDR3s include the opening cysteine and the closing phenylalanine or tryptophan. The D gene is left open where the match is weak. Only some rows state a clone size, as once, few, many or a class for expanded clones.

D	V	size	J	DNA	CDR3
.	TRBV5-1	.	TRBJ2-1	TGCGCCAGCAGCTTTCTCAGGGGAGTGGGAGACAATGAGCAGTTCTTC	CASSFLRGVGDNEQFF
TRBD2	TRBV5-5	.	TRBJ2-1	TGTGCCAGCAGCGGGGGATGGGGAGGGTCCTACAATGAGCAGTTCTTC	CASSGGWGGSYNEQFF
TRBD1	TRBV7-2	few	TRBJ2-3	TGTGCCAGCAGCCGTGGACAGGTTCCAGATACGCAGTATTTT	CASSRGQVPDTQYF
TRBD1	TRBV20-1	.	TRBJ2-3	TGCAGTTCAGGACAGGGAGATCCAGATACGCAGTATTTT	CSSGQGDPDTQYF
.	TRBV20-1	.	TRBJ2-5	TGCAGTGCCTCGGACTCCCCAGGGGAGACCCAGTACTTC	CSASDSPGETQYF
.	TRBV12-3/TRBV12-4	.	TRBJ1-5	TGTGCCAGCAGTCCTGGGGGGGGGAGCAATCAGCCCCAGCATTTT	CASSPGGGSNQPQHF
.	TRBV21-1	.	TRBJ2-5	TGTGCCAGCAGCAAAGAGAAGGAGGAGACCCAGTACTTC	CASSKEKEETQYF
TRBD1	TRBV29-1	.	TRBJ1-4	TGCAGCGCGATGGACAGGAGGAATGAAAAACTGTTTTTT	CSAMDRRNEKLFF
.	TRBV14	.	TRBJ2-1	TGTGCCAGCAGCCAGACACATCCTGAGCAGTTCTTC	CASSQTHPEQFF
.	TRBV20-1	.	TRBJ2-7	TGCAGTGCTAGAGATAACGAGCAGTACTTC	CSARDNEQYF
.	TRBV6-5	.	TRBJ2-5	TGTGCCAGCACTCGACTAGGCTGGGGTAGCGCCCAAGAGACCCAGTACTTC	CASTRLGWGSAQETQYF
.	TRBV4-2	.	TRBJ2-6	TGTGCCAGCAGCCAAGCAGGCCCCTCTGGGGCCAACGTCCTGACTTTC	CASSQAGPSGANVLTF
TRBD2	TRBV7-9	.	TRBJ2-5	TGTGCCAGCCTGAGCCGGGAGGGGAGGCTGGAGACCCAGTACTTC	CASLSREGRLETQYF
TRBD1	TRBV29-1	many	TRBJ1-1	TGCAGCGTCTGGACAGGGGGCTTAATCACTGAAGCTTTCTTT	CSVWTGGLITEAFF
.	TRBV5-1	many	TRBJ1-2	TGCGCCAGCAGCTTGGGAGGGATCCCAGCTAACTATGGCTACACCTTC	CASSLGGIPANYGYTF
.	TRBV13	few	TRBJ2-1	TGTGCCAGCAGCCCAGAACTAGCAGGAAGCGATCAAAGCTCCTACAATGAGCAGTTCTTC	CASSPELAGSDQSSYNEQFF
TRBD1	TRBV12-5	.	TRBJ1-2	TGTGCTAGTGGTCGTGACAGGGGGGTTGGCTACACCTTC	CASGRDRGVGYTF
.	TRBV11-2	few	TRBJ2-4	TGTGCCAGCAGCTTAGATCGATCACAGGGTGGGGGAATTCAGTACTTC	CASSLDRSQGGGIQYF
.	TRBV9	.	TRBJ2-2	TGTGCCAGCAGCGCGGGACCAATTAACACCGGGGAGCTGTTTTTT	CASSAGPINTGELFF
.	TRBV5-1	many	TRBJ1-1	TGCGCCAGCAGCTTGGGGTCAGCTCACAACACTGAAGCTTTCTTT	CASSLGSAHNTEAFF
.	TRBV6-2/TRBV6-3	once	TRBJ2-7	TGTGCCAGCAGTTCGGTGGGCTACGAGCAGTACTTC	CASSSVGYEQYF
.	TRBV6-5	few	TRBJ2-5	TGTGCCAGCAGAAGGGGGGCTAGCGACGGGACCCAGTACTTC	CASRRGASDGTQYF
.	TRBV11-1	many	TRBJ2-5	TGTGCCAGCAGCCCCAGAGTAGCCCAGTACCAAGAGACCCAGTACTTC	CASSPRVAQYQETQYF
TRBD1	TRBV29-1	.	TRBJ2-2	TGCAGCACATACAGGGGCAACGCCGGGGAGCTGTTTTTT	CSTYRGNAGELFF
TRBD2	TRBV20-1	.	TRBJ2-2	TGCAGTGCTAGAGATCGGGGGGCCGGGGAGCTGTTTTTT	CSARDRGAGELFF
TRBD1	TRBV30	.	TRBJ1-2	TGTGCCTGGGCTTCCGACAGGGGGCATGGCTACACCTTC	CAWASDRGHGYTF
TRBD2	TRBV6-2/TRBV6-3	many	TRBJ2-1	TGTGCCAGCAGTTCGACGACTAGCGGGGGGCAGTTCTTC	CASSSTTSGGQFF
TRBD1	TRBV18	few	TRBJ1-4	TGTGCCAGCTCACCGCAACCGGGACAGCAGAATGAAAAACTGTTTTTT	CASSPQPGQQNEKLFF
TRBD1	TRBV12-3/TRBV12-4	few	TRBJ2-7	TGTGCCAGCAGTCCCCAGGGGACAGACTACGAGCAGTACTTC	CASSPQGTDYEQYF
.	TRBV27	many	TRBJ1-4	TGTGCCAGCCGCCGGACTGGGGCTAATGAAAAACTGTTTTTT	CASRRTGANEKLFF
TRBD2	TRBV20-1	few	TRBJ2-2	TGCAGTGCGCAGAGCGGGAGGGGCACCGGGGAGCTGTTTTTT	CSAQSGRGTGELFF
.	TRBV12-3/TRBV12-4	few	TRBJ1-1	TGTGCCAGCAGTCGAAGAGCCCCGGGCACTGAAGCTTTCTTT	CASSRRAPGTEAFF
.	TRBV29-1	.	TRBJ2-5	TGCAGCGTTGAAGGCGGGAACTGGGGAGAGACCCAGTACTTC	CSVEGGNWGETQYF